Following are 19 T cell receptor beta chains from one sample sequenced in a study of CD8 T cells in Susac syndrome. It was with random hexamers that roughly 0.45 to 1 ug RNA was reverse transcribed. TCRdb reprocessed the immunoSEQ multiplex PCR reads via MiXCR and lists one record per CDR3 protein. The sample records about 120,000 distinct CDR3 sequences, roughly 95% being singletons. Specimen: CD4+ T cells from PBMCs. All receptors derive from a human donor with Susac syndrome.

The gene calls are TRBV4-3 and TRBJ2-7, with D tentatively TRBD2 (6 bases). Trimming cost V 0 bases and J 2 bases, with 14 bases left between them. CDR1 is LGHNA, CDR2 YSLEER, per germline. CDR3 length: 16 residues. The CDR3 is CASSQDWGESAYEQYF. The CDR3 DNA sequence: TGCGCCAGCAGCCAAGACTGGGGGGAGTCCGCCTACGAGCAGTACTTC.

The chain carries TRBV4-2 and TRBJ2-7; maybe TRBD2 (5 bases). This CDR3 comprises 15 residues. V was cut by 5 bases and J by 2 bases, with 16 bases left in between. CDR1 and CDR2 (germline): LGHNA, YNFKEQ. The CDR3 DNA sequence: TGTGCCAGCAGCGCGCGGGCCCTTGGCGCCTACGAGCAGTACTTC. The encoded protein is CASSARALGAYEQYF.

The rearrangement links TRBV5-6 to TRBJ2-4, with a possible D match to TRBD2 (5 bases). V was trimmed by 6 bases and J by 0 bases, leaving 19 bases between them. Germline V lookup: CDR1 SGHDT, CDR2 YYEEEE. The CDR3 has 17 residues. CDR3 residues: CASTTRSSGVAKNIQYF. CDR3 DNA: TGTGCCAGCACCACTAGATCCAGCGGAGTAGCCAAAAACATTCAGTACTTC.

The chain combines TRBV28 with TRBJ1-2; a possible D gene is TRBD1 (6 bases). CDR1 MDHEN and CDR2 SYDVKM come from the germline V gene. This CDR3 is 13 amino acids long. V was cut by 5 bases and J by 4 bases, with 11 bases left in between. CDR3 sequence reads: CASSGGLGYGYTF. CDR3 nucleotide sequence: TGTGCCAGCAGTGGGGGGCTGGGCTATGGCTACACCTTC.

This rearrangement joins TRBV6-2 or TRBV6-3 to TRBJ2-1; 13 nucleotides align to TRBD2. Per germline, CDR1 MNHEY and CDR2 SVGEGT. Trimming cost V 8 bases and J 1 base; bases outside gene matches: 5. The CDR3 contains 16 residues. In DNA form, the CDR3 reads TGTGCCAGCTTCGGGACTAGCGGGAAGTCCTACAATGAGCAGTTCTTC. Protein product: CASFGTSGKSYNEQFF.

The chain couples TRBV5-1 to TRBJ1-2; weak D call: TRBD1 (6 bases). With 2 bases removed from V and 7 bases from J, the gap between germline ends came to 15 bases. The CDR3 totals 14 residues. Germline-derived CDR1 and CDR2 are SGHRS and YFSETQ. The chain's CDR3 is CASSFGTPGGGYTF. CDR3 DNA sequence: TGCGCCAGCAGCTTCGGGACACCTGGGGGTGGCTACACCTTC.

The chain is built from TRBV5-1 and TRBJ2-5; D remains unclear. In germline, CDR1 is SGHRS, CDR2 YFSETQ. The ends were cut back, 5 bases at V and 3 bases at J, with 14 bases in the middle. This CDR3 comprises 14 residues. CDR3 protein: CASRLIVGEETQYF. The CDR3 DNA reads TGCGCCAGCAGGTTGATAGTGGGCGAAGAGACCCAGTACTTC. Full variable domain (remainder filled in from reference TRBV5-1 and TRBJ2-5): KAGVTQTPRYLIKTRGQQVTLSCSPISGHRSVSWYQQTPGQGLQFLFEYFSETQRNKGNFPGRFSGRQFSNSRSEMNVSTLELGDSALYLCASRLIVGEETQYFGPGTRLLVL.

The chain uses TRBV5-1 and TRBJ2-4; possible D gene TRBD2, 7 bases. Germline loops: CDR1 SGHRS, CDR2 YFSETQ. Trimming left V 4 bases short and J 9 bases short, with 20 bases between. This CDR3 is 15 amino acids long. CDR3 loop: CASSLSAGRGAIQYF. The DNA for the CDR3 is TGCGCCAGCAGCCTGAGCGCCGGTCGGGGGGCCATTCAGTACTTC.

The chain carries TRBV7-3 and TRBJ1-2, with D hard to call. CDR3 length: 14 residues. The germline V gene has CDR1 SGHTA and CDR2 FQGTGA. Trimming took off 4 bases at V and 3 bases at J, with 12 bases between the two ends. Written as DNA, the CDR3 is TGTGCCAGCAGCTCCGGAGGGTCCGACTATGGCTACACCTTC. As protein: CASSSGGSDYGYTF.

Here the CDR3 DNA reads TGTGCCAGCAGCCAAGAAGGGACTAGCGGGATACGGCAGTTCTTC. Its translation: CASSQEGTSGIRQFF. This chain joins TRBV4-2 and TRBJ2-1; TRBD2 agrees at 13 bases. Trimming took 0 bases from V and 12 from J; bases not matched to a gene: 5. From germline, CDR1 is LGHNA and CDR2 YNFKEQ. The CDR3 extends over 15 amino acids.

The CDR3 DNA sequence: TGCAGCGTTGTACAGGGAGATGAAAAACTGTTTTTT. It encodes CSVVQGDEKLFF. The chain uses TRBV29-1 and TRBJ1-4, with D tentatively TRBD1 (6 bases). CDR1 SQVTM and CDR2 ANQGSEA come from the germline V gene. Trimming took 4 bases from V and 6 from J, leaving 9 bases between them. The CDR3 is made up of 12 amino acids.

The chain is built from TRBV18 and TRBJ1-1; the match to TRBD1 covers 8 bases. Losses at the gene ends were 4 bases for V and 4 bases for J; bases not matched to a gene: 2. The CDR3 extends over 13 amino acids. Germline loops: CDR1 KGHSH, CDR2 LQKENI. This CDR3 is CASSQGQVTEAFF. For the CDR3, the DNA is TGTGCCAGCTCACAGGGACAGGTCACTGAAGCTTTCTTT.

This clonotype was observed once. This rearrangement joins TRBV9 to TRBJ2-7; a weak D match, TRBD2 (5 bases). Looked up from germline, CDR1 is SGDLS and CDR2 is YYNGEE. The CDR3 runs to 11 residues. The germline V and J ends were trimmed by 4 bases and 6 bases, with 8 bases remaining between them. This CDR3 is CASSYEGEQYF. The CDR3, as DNA: TGTGCCAGCAGCTACGAGGGCGAGCAGTACTTC.

This chain connects TRBV20-1 to TRBJ2-3, with 9 bases lining up with TRBD1. Trimming at V came to 7 bases and at J to 2 bases, leaving 4 bases not matched to a gene. CDR3 length equals 13 residues. From germline, CDR1 is DFQATT and CDR2 SNEGSKA (reference sequence). The CDR3 protein is CSGTGDPTDTQYF. In DNA, the CDR3 is TGCAGTGGGACAGGGGACCCCACAGATACGCAGTATTTT.

The chain links TRBV5-4 to TRBJ2-3, with D possibly TRBD2 on 5 matching bases. The CDR3 covers 13 residues. V was clipped by 4 bases and J by 1 base, with 7 bases between them. The V gene's germline CDR1 is SGHNT and CDR2 YYREEE (reference sequence). CDR3 DNA: TGTGCCAGCAGCACCGGGGGCACAGATACGCAGTATTTT. Amino acids: CASSTGGTDTQYF.

This rearrangement joins TRBV20-1 to TRBJ2-3; perhaps TRBD2 as D (6 bases). Germline V gives CDR1 DFQATT, CDR2 SNEGSKA (reference sequence). The CDR3 is 15 amino acids. Trimming cost V 6 bases and J 1 base, with 17 bases left between them. The CDR3 loop is CSAPGPGGRTDTQYF. CDR3 coding DNA: TGCAGTGCCCCAGGGCCCGGGGGTCGCACAGATACGCAGTATTTT.

This chain uses TRBV30 with TRBJ2-7; D is possibly TRBD1 or TRBD2 (5 bases each). The V gene lost 3 bases and the J gene lost 7 bases, with 25 bases spanning the gap. This CDR3 is 16 amino acids long. Germline assignment: CDR1 GTSNPN and CDR2 SVGIG (reference sequence). The CDR3 DNA sequence: TGTGCCTGGAGGCGCCCCGGGGCAGGGCCAAAGGGGGAGCAGTACTTC. Residues: CAWRRPGAGPKGEQYF. Based on the CDR3 plus reference TRBV30 and TRBJ2-7, the full variable domain is SQTIHQWPATLVQPVGSPLSLECTVEGTSNPNLYWYRQAAGRGLQLLFYSVGIGQISSEVPQNLSASRPQDRQFILSSKKLLLSDSGFYLCAWRRPGAGPKGEQYFGPGTRLTVT.

The chain employs TRBV6-2 or TRBV6-3 and TRBJ2-3, with 11 bases fitting TRBD2. Germline CDR1 is MNHEY and CDR2 is SVGEGT. The ends lost 5 bases at V and 4 bases at J; junction bases unmatched: 2. CDR3 length: 14 residues. CDR3: CASSPLAGADTQYF. The CDR3 DNA sequence: TGTGCCAGCAGTCCACTAGCGGGAGCAGATACGCAGTATTTT.

The V gene is TRBV30, the J gene TRBJ1-5; 9 nucleotides agree with TRBD1. The CDR3 is 14 amino acids. Germline V gene sequence: CDR1 GTSNPN, CDR2 SVGIG (reference sequence). V shed 1 base, J shed 7 bases, and the junction held 5 bases outside the gene matches. The CDR3 loop is CAWSAQGAKQPQHF. CDR3 sequence (DNA): TGTGCCTGGAGTGCACAGGGGGCTAAACAGCCCCAGCATTTT.